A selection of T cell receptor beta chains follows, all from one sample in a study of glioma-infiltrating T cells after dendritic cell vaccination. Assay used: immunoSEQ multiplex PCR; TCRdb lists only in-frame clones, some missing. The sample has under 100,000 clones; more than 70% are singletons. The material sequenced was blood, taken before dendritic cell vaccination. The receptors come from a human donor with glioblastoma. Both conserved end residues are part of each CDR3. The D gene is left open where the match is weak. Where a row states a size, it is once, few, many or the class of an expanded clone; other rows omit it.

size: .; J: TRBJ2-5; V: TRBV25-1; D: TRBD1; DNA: TGTGCCAGTAACACAGGGGGAGAGACCCAGTACTTC; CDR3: CASNTGGETQYF
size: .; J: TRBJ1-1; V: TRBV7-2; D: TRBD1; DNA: TGTGCCAAAGACAGGGGCCCCACTGAAGCTTTCTTT; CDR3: CAKDRGPTEAFF
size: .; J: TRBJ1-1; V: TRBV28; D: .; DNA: TGTGCCATTGGGAGCGGTGGTAAGAACACTGAAGCTTTCTTT; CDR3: CAIGSGGKNTEAFF
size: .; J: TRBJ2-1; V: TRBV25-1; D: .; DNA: TGTGCCAGCAGCGGACTGGATGGGTACAATGAGCAGTTCTTC; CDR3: CASSGLDGYNEQFF
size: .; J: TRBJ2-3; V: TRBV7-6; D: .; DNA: TGTGCCAGCAGCTTGCCGGCAGATACGCAGTATTTT; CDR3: CASSLPADTQYF
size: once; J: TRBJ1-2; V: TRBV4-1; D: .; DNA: TGCGCCAGCAGCCAAGAAGGGGGTTATGGCTACACCTTC; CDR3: CASSQEGGYGYTF
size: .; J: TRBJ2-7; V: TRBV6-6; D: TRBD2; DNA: TGTGCCAGCAGTTACTCGAGCGGGGCTCGAGAGCAGTACTTC; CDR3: CASSYSSGAREQYF
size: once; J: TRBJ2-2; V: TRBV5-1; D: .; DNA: TGCGCCAGCAGCTCCTCAGGGACCGGGGAGCTGTTTTTT; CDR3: CASSSSGTGELFF
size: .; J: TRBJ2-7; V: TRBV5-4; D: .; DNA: TGTGCCAGCAGCACCTGGACAGCCACTCTGGAGCAGTACTTC; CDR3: CASSTWTATLEQYF
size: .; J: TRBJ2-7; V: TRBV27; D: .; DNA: TGTGCCAGCAGTCCCTACAGGGAGGGGATTAGTGAGCAGTACTTC; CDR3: CASSPYREGISEQYF
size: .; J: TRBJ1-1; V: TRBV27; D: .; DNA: TGTGCCAGCAGTCCGGGAGGCACTGAAGCTTTCTTT; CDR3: CASSPGGTEAFF
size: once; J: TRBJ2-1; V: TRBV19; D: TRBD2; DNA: TGTGCCACCCGCGGGGGAGGTCCGAACAATGAGCAGTTCTTC; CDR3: CATRGGGPNNEQFF
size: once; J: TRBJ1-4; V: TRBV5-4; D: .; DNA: TGTGCCAGCAGCTTGGGGGGGGGCCTAGGGGAAAAACTGTTTTTT; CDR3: CASSLGGGLGEKLFF
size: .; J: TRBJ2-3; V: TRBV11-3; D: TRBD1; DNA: TGTGCCAAGGCCGACAGGGCTAGCACAGATACGCAGTATTTT; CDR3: CAKADRASTDTQYF
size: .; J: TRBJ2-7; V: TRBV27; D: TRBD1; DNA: TGTGCCAGCATTTTGTTCGGGACAGGGGGCTCCTACGAGCAGTACTTC; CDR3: CASILFGTGGSYEQYF
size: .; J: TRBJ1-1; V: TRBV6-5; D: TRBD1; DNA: TGTGCCAGCAGTTACTCGATCGGACAGGTCAACACTGAAGCTTTCTTT; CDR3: CASSYSIGQVNTEAFF
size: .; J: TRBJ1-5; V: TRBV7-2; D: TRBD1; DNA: TGTGCCAGCAGCTCCGACAGGGGAAAACAGCCCCAGCATTTT; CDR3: CASSSDRGKQPQHF
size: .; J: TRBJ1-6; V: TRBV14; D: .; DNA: TGTGCCAGCAGCCGATTGGGGGGGGCGGATAATTCACCCCTCCACTTT; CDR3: CASSRLGGADNSPLHF
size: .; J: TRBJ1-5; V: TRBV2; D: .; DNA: TGTGCCACAAGTGACAATAGCAATCAGCCCCAGCATTTT; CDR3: CATSDNSNQPQHF
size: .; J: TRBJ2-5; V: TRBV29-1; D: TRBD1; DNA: TGCAGCGTTGATTTCCAGGGGGCGGGGGAGACCCAGTACTTC; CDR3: CSVDFQGAGETQYF
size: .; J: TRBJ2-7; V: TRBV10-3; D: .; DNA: TGTGCCATCAGGGGTATCGGGACAGGGGCTAGCGGGAGCTTCAACGAGCAGTACTTC; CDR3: CAIRGIGTGASGSFNEQYF
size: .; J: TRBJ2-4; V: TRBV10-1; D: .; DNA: TGCGCCAGCAGTGAGTCTACGGGTAGGAACATTCAGTACTTC; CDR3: CASSESTGRNIQYF
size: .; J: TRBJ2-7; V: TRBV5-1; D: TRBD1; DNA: TGCGCCAGCAGAGGACAGGGGGACTCCTACGAGCAGTACTTC; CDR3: CASRGQGDSYEQYF
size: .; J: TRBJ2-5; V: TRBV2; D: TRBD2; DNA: TGTGCCAGCAGTGAGAGGGGGAGCGGGGGGGGGAGAGAGACCCAGTACTTC; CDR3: CASSERGSGGGRETQYF
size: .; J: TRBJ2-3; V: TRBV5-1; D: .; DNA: TGCGCCAGCCATAAAATACAGGGCACAGATACGCAGTATTTT; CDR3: CASHKIQGTDTQYF
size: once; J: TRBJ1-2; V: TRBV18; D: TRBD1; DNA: TGTGCCAGCTCACTCGGGACAGATCTCTATGGCTACACCTTC; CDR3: CASSLGTDLYGYTF
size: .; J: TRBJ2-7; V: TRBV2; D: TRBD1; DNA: TGTGCCAGCACCTCCGGGACAGTTAGCGAGCAGTACTTC; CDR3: CASTSGTVSEQYF
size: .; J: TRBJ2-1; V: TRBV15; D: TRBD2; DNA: TGTGCCACCAGCAGAGATTGGCTAGCGGGTTACAATGAGCAGTTCTTC; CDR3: CATSRDWLAGYNEQFF
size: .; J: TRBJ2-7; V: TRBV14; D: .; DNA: TGTGCCAGCAGCCAAGGTAACTCCTACGAGCAGTACTTC; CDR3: CASSQGNSYEQYF
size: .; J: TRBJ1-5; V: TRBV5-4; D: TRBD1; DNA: TGTGCCAGCAGCTCCGGGACAGGGGGCGGCAATCAGCCCCAGCATTTT; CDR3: CASSSGTGGGNQPQHF
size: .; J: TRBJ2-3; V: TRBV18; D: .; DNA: TGTGCCAGCTCACGAGACAGGCTCACAGATACGCAGTATTTT; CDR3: CASSRDRLTDTQYF
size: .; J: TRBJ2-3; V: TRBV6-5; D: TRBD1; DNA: TGTGCCAGCAGACTGGGACAGGGGGCGCTGGATACGCAGTATTTT; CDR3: CASRLGQGALDTQYF